This T cell receptor beta chain was sequenced during a study of blood T cell repertoires in COVID-19. Study information: T cells, B-cell-depleted T cells, or PBMCs supplied cDNA or gDNA.

In the original workflow: Estimation of nucleated cell counts relied on the amplification of reference gene primers. Generated by immunoSEQ multiplex PCR, the TCRdb table keeps only in-frame clones and is missing some. V and J calls and clone size are copied from that table; D and trimming were computed from the DNA. The sample lists some 100,000 clones, approximately 90% seen once, with about 1.8% in the top ten. CDR3 length equals 16 residues. V dropped 3 bases and J dropped 0 bases, with 15 bases sitting between them. Germline loops: CDR1 MGHRA, CDR2 YSYEKL. Sequencing was performed on peripheral blood. This clonotype originated in a human donor with active COVID-19. The donor label of this sample is uncertain. The genes are TRBV4-1 and TRBJ2-7, with D perhaps TRBD2 (6 bases). The CDR3, as DNA: TGCGCCAGCAGCCATGGCAGGGACTCTTACTCCTACGAGCAGTACTTC. This gives the protein CASSHGRDSYSYEQYF.